These 27 T cell receptor beta chains were all obtained from the same sample, sequenced in a study of T-cell memory formation after mild COVID-19. TCRdb reprocessed the 5' RACE reads with MiXCR, giving one entry per CDR3 protein. The sample yields about 150,000 distinct CDR3 sequences, approximately 25% seen once. Specimen: PBMCs or a T cell subset sorted from them (not recorded which). The receptor set was obtained from an adult woman who had mild COVID-19 (a few samples of this study predate the infection). Cell type and time point are not known.

This clonotype was observed a few times. This chain uses TRBV27 with TRBJ2-7; 11 nucleotides line up with TRBD1. The CDR3 is made up of 14 amino acids. CDR1 is MNHEY, CDR2 SMNVEV, per germline (reference sequence). The V and J ends lost 4 bases and 6 bases, in that order; junction bases with no gene match: 5. The CDR3 is CASSSGTGGLEQYF. CDR3 in DNA: TGTGCCAGCAGTTCGGGGACAGGGGGTCTCGAGCAGTACTTC.

This clonotype occurred a few times. V is TRBV13 and J is TRBJ2-1; D gene uncertain. The germline gives CDR1 PRHDT, CDR2 FYEKMQ (reference sequence). The CDR3 is 11 amino acids. V lost 5 bases and J lost 8, with 7 bases in between. The DNA of the CDR3 is TGTGCCAGCAGCCCCGGTGATGAGCAGTTCTTC. It encodes CASSPGDEQFF.

The chain has TRBV5-6 and TRBJ1-1; D might be TRBD1 (5 bases). From germline, CDR1 is SGHDT and CDR2 YYEEEE. The CDR3 sequence is 15 residues long. Trimming stripped 5 bases from V and 1 base from J, with 15 bases between. In DNA form, the CDR3 reads TGTGCCAGCAGGTCCCAAGACAGACCGAACACTGAAGCTTTCTTT. This gives the protein CASRSQDRPNTEAFF.

V is TRBV27 and J is TRBJ2-7; D might be TRBD1 or TRBD2, each matching 5 bases. From germline, CDR1 is MNHEY and CDR2 SMNVEV (reference sequence). V was trimmed by 1 base and J by 5 bases, leaving 15 bases between them. This CDR3 region has 15 residues. This chain's CDR3 is CASSLLPGRVNEQYF. The DNA for the CDR3 is TGTGCCAGCAGTTTATTGCCGGGGCGGGTCAACGAGCAGTACTTC.

The chain carries TRBV5-1 and TRBJ2-1, with a weak D call TRBD2 (5 bases). Per germline, CDR1 SGHRS and CDR2 YFSETQ. The CDR3 length is 13 residues. The V gene lost 4 bases and the J gene lost 6 bases, with 11 bases spanning the gap. The CDR3 DNA is TGCGCCAGCAGCCCGACCGCGGGCAATGAGCAGTTCTTC. Translating it yields CASSPTAGNEQFF.

This clonotype showed up just a few times. The chain employs TRBV29-1 and TRBJ2-5; D gene unclear. Germline V gene data show CDR1 as SQVTM and CDR2 as ANQGSEA. V lost 1 base and J lost 3, with 12 bases in between. CDR3 length: 14 residues. CDR3 in amino acids: CSVEVVGGEETQYF. The CDR3 DNA is TGCAGCGTTGAAGTCGTCGGTGGAGAAGAGACCCAGTACTTC.

The rearrangement uses TRBV7-6 and TRBJ1-3; no definite D call. This CDR3 contains 16 residues. The germline V gene encodes CDR1 SGHVS and CDR2 FNYEAQ. Between the trimmed V and J ends, which lost 5 bases and 2 bases, there was a span of 16 bases. CDR3 in DNA: TGTGCCAGCAGCCCCATCCCGATGGAGCCTGGAAACACCATATATTTT. This gives the protein CASSPIPMEPGNTIYF. Variable domain in full (rest from reference TRBV7-6 and TRBJ1-3): GAGVSQSPRYKVTKRGQDVALRCDPISGHVSLYWYRQALGQGPEFLTYFNYEAQQDKSGLPNDRFSAERPEGSISTLTIQRTEQRDSAMYRCASSPIPMEPGNTIYFGEGSWLTVV.

In nucleotides, the CDR3 is TGTGCCAGCAGCGTCGACGACAGGGCCTACGAGCAGTACTTC. As protein: CASSVDDRAYEQYF. The chain is built from TRBV9 and TRBJ2-7; TRBD1 matches 7 bases. Germline V gene data show CDR1 as SGDLS and CDR2 as YYNGEE. The CDR3 has 14 residues. The J segment lost 2 bases and the V segment lost 2 bases, leaving 4 bases of the junction unmatched.

The chain couples TRBV5-1 to TRBJ2-5; 11 nucleotides match TRBD1. Germline V CDR1 and CDR2: SGHRS, YFSETQ. The CDR3 is made up of 15 amino acids. J was trimmed by 5 bases and V by 1 base; bases with no gene match: 4. In DNA form, the CDR3 reads TGCGCCAGCAGCTTGACCGGGACAGGGGGTGAGACCCAGTACTTC. This sequence encodes CASSLTGTGGETQYF.

The CDR3 sequence: CASSQLAGGLYNEQFF. CDR3 coding DNA: TGTGCCAGCAGCCAGTTGGCGGGGGGCCTCTACAATGAGCAGTTCTTC. The chain joins TRBV4-2 to TRBJ2-1; 8 bases fit TRBD2. Trimming at V came to 3 bases and at J to 3 bases, leaving 7 bases not matched to a gene. The CDR3 has 16 residues. Germline V gives CDR1 LGHNA, CDR2 YNFKEQ.

This clonotype has more than one count but fewer than ten. This rearrangement joins TRBV5-6 to TRBJ2-2; D ambiguous. Trimming took off 3 bases at V and 2 bases at J, with 5 bases between the two ends. The germline V gene has CDR1 SGHDT and CDR2 YYEEEE. This CDR3 region has 13 residues. CDR3 in DNA: TGTGCCAGCAGCTCCCTCAACACCGGGGAGCTGTTTTTT. This codes for CASSSLNTGELFF. Based on the CDR3 plus reference TRBV5-6 and TRBJ2-2, the full variable domain is DAGVTQSPTHLIKTRGQQVTLRCSPKSGHDTVSWYQQALGQGPQFIFQYYEEEERQRGNFPDRFSGHQFPNYSSELNVNALLLGDSALYLCASSSLNTGELFFGEGSRLTVL.

This clonotype has only a few counts. The genes are TRBV6-2 or TRBV6-3 and TRBJ1-5; maybe TRBD1 (5 bases). V lost 7 bases and J 4 bases, leaving 17 bases between the germline ends. The CDR3 extends over 15 amino acids. Germline assignment: CDR1 MNHEY and CDR2 SVGEGT. Here the CDR3 DNA reads TGTGCCAGCATCCCTATGGGGGGGAGTAATCAGCCCCAGCATTTT. Its protein product is CASIPMGGSNQPQHF.

The chain couples TRBV6-2 or TRBV6-3 to TRBJ2-1; TRBD1 is a possible D gene (6 bases). The CDR3 is 15 amino acids. The ends were cut back, 2 bases at V and 7 bases at J, with 15 bases in the middle. Per germline, CDR1 MNHEY and CDR2 SVGEGT. Written as DNA, the CDR3 is TGTGCCAGCAGTTACGGCCGGGACATGGTGAATGAGCAGTTCTTC. Protein sequence: CASSYGRDMVNEQFF.

This sequence joins TRBV4-1 and TRBJ2-1; 16 nucleotides agree with TRBD2. With 5 bases clipped from V and 9 bases from J, the junction kept 13 bases outside the gene matches. Germline lookup yields CDR1 MGHRA and CDR2 YSYEKL. There are 18 residues in the CDR3. The CDR3 DNA sequence: TGCGCCAGCAGCGAACAGGGACTAGCGGGGGGGCTGGCGAGTGAGCAGTTCTTC. Its translation is CASSEQGLAGGLASEQFF.

The count of this clonotype is one. This sequence joins TRBV6-5 and TRBJ2-5, with D possibly TRBD2 on 6 matching bases. V was pared by 2 bases and J by 2 bases, with 12 bases between. CDR3 length: 15 residues. Germline loops: CDR1 MNHEY, CDR2 SVGAGI. CDR3 coding DNA: TGTGCCAGCAGTTACGGAGCAGGACTACAAGAGACCCAGTACTTC. Translating gives CASSYGAGLQETQYF.

This chain uses TRBV29-1 with TRBJ1-1; possibly TRBD1 for D (5 bases). Germline V gene data show CDR1 as SQVTM and CDR2 as ANQGSEA. The CDR3 extends over 14 amino acids. Trimming shortened V by 8 bases and J by 14 bases, and 30 bases separated the two germline ends. CDR3 sequence (DNA): TGCAGCATCTGGGGTATCCACAGCTCACCTGGGACGTTCTTT. The encoded protein is CSIWGIHSSPGTFF.

This clonotype was seen a handful of times. The chain recombines TRBV7-9 with TRBJ2-1, with D possibly called TRBD1 or TRBD2 (6 bases each). CDR3 length: 14 residues. Trimming left V 1 base short and J 7 bases short, with 11 bases between. Germline lookup yields CDR1 SEHNR and CDR2 FQNEAQ (reference sequence). The CDR3 is CASSLGGAPNEQFF. CDR3 nucleotides: TGTGCCAGCAGCTTAGGGGGGGCGCCGAATGAGCAGTTCTTC.

In this sample, this clonotype turned up a few times. The rearrangement links TRBV2 to TRBJ2-7, with no clear D. The CDR3 has 10 amino acids. The V and J ends lost 4 bases and 5 bases respectively, with 3 bases between them. Germline V CDR1 and CDR2: SNHLY, FYNNEI. CDR3 sequence reads: CASSGDEQYF. Here the CDR3 DNA reads TGTGCCAGCAGTGGTGACGAGCAGTACTTC.

This clonotype was seen only a few times. The V and J genes are TRBV7-9 and TRBJ2-1, with 7 nucleotides matching TRBD2. Germline trimming cut 2 bases from V and 15 bases from J; bases unmatched to any gene: 7. CDR1 is SEHNR, CDR2 FQNEAQ, per germline (reference sequence). The CDR3 runs 12 residues. The DNA of the CDR3 is TGTGCCAGCAGCTTACGGGCTAGCGGTTCGTTCTTC. It translates to CASSLRASGSFF.

This chain joins TRBV16 and TRBJ2-5, with D maybe TRBD1 (6 bases). The CDR3 has 14 amino acids. Trimming pared 0 bases from V and 5 bases from J, leaving 10 bases between. Germline-derived CDR1 and CDR2 are KGHSY and FQNENV. The chain's CDR3 is CASSQSQGWETQYF. CDR3 nucleotide sequence: TGTGCCAGCAGCCAATCACAGGGTTGGGAGACCCAGTACTTC.

This clonotype was seen a handful of times. V gene TRBV7-6 combines with J gene TRBJ2-1; D not resolved. Trimming shortened V by 2 bases and J by 7 bases, and 6 bases separated the two germline ends. The germline CDR1 and CDR2 sequences are SGHVS and FNYEAQ. The CDR3 runs to 12 residues. This CDR3 is CASSLSANEQFF. The CDR3 coding sequence is TGTGCCAGCAGCTTAAGTGCAAATGAGCAGTTCTTC.

The chain employs TRBV6-5 and TRBJ1-1; TRBD1 is a possible D gene (6 bases). There are 14 residues in the CDR3. Trimming took off 5 bases at V and 0 bases at J, with 10 bases between the two ends. The germline gives CDR1 MNHEY, CDR2 SVGAGI. The chain's CDR3 is CASSQGNMNTEAFF. DNA for the CDR3: TGTGCCAGCAGTCAGGGGAACATGAACACTGAAGCTTTCTTT.

V is TRBV6-2 or TRBV6-3 and J is TRBJ2-7; 7 bases are a match to TRBD2. The CDR3 runs to 18 residues. After removal of 5 bases from V and 0 bases from J, the junction contained 16 bases not matched to a gene. Germline V gives CDR1 MNHEY, CDR2 SVGEGT. As DNA, the CDR3 is TGTGCCAGCAGTGGGCTAGCGGCAGAACCGTTGCTCTCCTACGAGCAGTACTTC. Translation: CASSGLAAEPLLSYEQYF.

The chain employs TRBV7-2 and TRBJ1-2; D not resolved. This CDR3 is 14 amino acids long. The germline CDR1 and CDR2 sequences are SGHTA and FQGNSA. With 5 bases removed from V and 9 bases from J, the gap between germline ends came to 19 bases. CDR3 in DNA: TGTGCCAGCAGCGAACACATCTCGGATGTGAGCTACACCTTC. It codes for CASSEHISDVSYTF.

This chain links TRBV20-1 with TRBJ1-1; maybe TRBD1 (5 bases). The germline gives CDR1 DFQATT, CDR2 SNEGSKA (reference sequence). Trimming removed 1 base from V and 8 bases from J, with 11 bases in between. This CDR3 has 12 residues. The CDR3 sequence is CSARGGRTEAFF. CDR3 DNA sequence: TGCAGTGCTAGAGGGGGTCGGACAGAAGCTTTCTTT.

The table lists this clonotype with many counts. This sequence joins TRBV5-5 and TRBJ2-7, with a possible D match to TRBD1 (5 bases). V dropped 4 bases and J dropped 0 bases, with 8 bases sitting between them. The CDR3 totals 13 residues. Germline assignment: CDR1 SGHKS and CDR2 YYEKEE (reference sequence). The DNA of the CDR3 is TGTGCCAGCAGCCTGACAGTCTCCTACGAGCAGTACTTC. The encoded protein is CASSLTVSYEQYF.

About this clonotype itself: An end of the junction differs from the germline gene, which may be a read error. This chain joins TRBV15 and TRBJ2-2, with 8 bases fitting TRBD2. Germline CDR1 is LNHNV and CDR2 is YYDKDF (reference sequence). The CDR3 is made up of 13 amino acids. CDR3 in DNA: TGTGCCACCAGCACCCGACGGGAGGGGGAGCTGATTTTT. It encodes CATSTRREGELIF. The whole variable domain, remainder taken from reference TRBV15 and TRBJ2-2, is DAMVIQNPRYQVTQFGKPVTLSCSQTLNHNVMYWYQQKSSQAPKLLFHYYDKDFNNEADTPDNFQSRRPNTSFCFLDIRSPGLGDTAMYLCATSTRREGELIFGEGSRLTVL.